The 23 T cell receptor beta chains below all came from one sample that was sequenced in a study of T cell responses to AZD1222 COVID-19 vaccine. Some clones are missing from TCRdb's copy, which holds only in-frame ones; the method was immunoSEQ multiplex PCR. In the table there are about 150,000 clones, roughly nine tenths of which are singletons. This specimen consisted of peripheral blood, obtained on day 0 of AZD1222 vaccination. Receptor source: an adult in good health.

V usage is TRBV5-1 and J usage is TRBJ2-2; D is tentatively TRBD1 or TRBD2 (6 bases each). Trimming pared 6 bases from V and 6 bases from J, leaving 18 bases between. From germline, CDR1 is SGHRS and CDR2 YFSETQ. This CDR3 region has 15 residues. DNA for the CDR3: TGCGCCAGCAACCGGGGGCAGGTGGTACCCGGGGAGCTGTTTTTT. Translation gives CASNRGQVVPGELFF. Drawing the rest from reference TRBV5-1 and TRBJ2-2, the complete variable domain is KAGVTQTPRYLIKTRGQQVTLSCSPISGHRSVSWYQQTPGQGLQFLFEYFSETQRNKGNFPGRFSGRQFSNSRSEMNVSTLELGDSALYLCASNRGQVVPGELFFGEGSRLTVL.

The chain uses TRBV4-3 and TRBJ1-2; no clear D. Trimming shortened V by 1 base and J by 7 bases, and 10 bases separated the two germline ends. Germline V gives CDR1 LGHNA, CDR2 YSLEER. The CDR3 runs to 13 residues. The CDR3 DNA reads as TGCGCCAGCAGCCAAGCCCCTGAGACTGGCTACACCTTC. Translating gives CASSQAPETGYTF.

The chain has TRBV5-1 and TRBJ1-5; no reliable D call. This CDR3 is 13 amino acids long. V was shortened by 2 bases and J by 0 bases, with 3 bases between the two germline ends. Germline V gene data show CDR1 as SGHRS and CDR2 as YFSETQ. The CDR3 sequence is CASSFDSNQPQHF. CDR3 bases: TGCGCCAGCAGCTTCGATAGCAATCAGCCCCAGCATTTT. Filled out from reference TRBV5-1 and TRBJ1-5, the complete variable domain reads KAGVTQTPRYLIKTRGQQVTLSCSPISGHRSVSWYQQTPGQGLQFLFEYFSETQRNKGNFPGRFSGRQFSNSRSEMNVSTLELGDSALYLCASSFDSNQPQHFGDGTRLSIL.

This chain links TRBV4-3 with TRBJ1-4, with TRBD1 as a possible D gene (5 bases). The CDR3 runs to 15 residues. Germline V gene data show CDR1 as LGHNA and CDR2 as YSLEER. V gave up 1 base and J gave up 8 bases, with 14 bases separating them. CDR3 DNA: TGCGCCAGCAGCCAAGGGTTAGGGGCAGGGGAAAAACTGTTTTTT. Its translation is CASSQGLGAGEKLFF.

This clone was detected only once. The rearrangement links TRBV3-1 (or the pseudogene TRBV3-2) to TRBJ1-1; D is uncertain. Germline CDR1 reads LGHDT; CDR2 reads YNNKEL (reference sequence). This CDR3 region has 14 residues. V was shortened by 4 bases and J by 2 bases, with 11 bases between the two germline ends. This CDR3 reads CASSRGGVNTEAFF. In DNA form, the CDR3 reads TGTGCCAGCAGCCGGGGAGGTGTTAACACTGAAGCTTTCTTT.

This chain uses TRBV15 with TRBJ1-4, with 9 bases fitting TRBD1. V lost 3 bases to trimming and J lost 8 bases; unmatched junction nucleotides: 10. This CDR3 has 16 residues. Germline CDR1 reads LNHNV; CDR2 reads YYDKDF (reference sequence). This CDR3 reads CATSSDRTGVGEKLFF. In DNA, the CDR3 is TGTGCCACCAGCAGTGACCGGACAGGGGTAGGGGAAAAACTGTTTTTT.

The chain is built from TRBV27 and TRBJ1-5; D is unclear. Germline assignment: CDR1 MNHEY and CDR2 SMNVEV (reference sequence). The CDR3 is 14 residues long. Trimming took off 5 bases at V and 0 bases at J, with 8 bases between the two ends. CDR3 amino acids: CASSKHFSNQPQHF. CDR3 bases: TGTGCCAGCAGTAAACATTTTAGCAATCAGCCCCAGCATTTT.

V and J are TRBV2 and TRBJ2-1; TRBD2 agrees at 12 bases. CDR3 length: 17 residues. V trimming: 7 bases; J trimming: 4 bases; junction bases outside the gene matches: 11. From germline, CDR1 is SNHLY and CDR2 FYNNEI. CDR3: CASKPRLAGVGYNEQFF. For the CDR3, the DNA is TGTGCCAGCAAACCAAGACTAGCGGGGGTGGGTTACAATGAGCAGTTCTTC.

V gene TRBV19 combines with J gene TRBJ1-1; 7 bases are shared with TRBD1. This CDR3 has 14 residues. Germline trimming cut 7 bases from V and 5 bases from J; bases unmatched to any gene: 10. CDR1 and CDR2 (germline): LNHDA, SQIVND (reference sequence). CDR3 DNA sequence: TGTGCCAGTAACCCAGACAGGGACGGGACTGAAGCTTTCTTT. Amino acid sequence: CASNPDRDGTEAFF.

Note on this clone: The sample holds other DNA sequences that translate to the same CDR3. The chain links TRBV24-1 to TRBJ1-1; a weak D match, TRBD1 (5 bases). Germline V CDR1 and CDR2: KGHDR, SFDVKD. V was shortened by 3 bases and J by 1 base, with 11 bases between the two germline ends. The CDR3 runs to 15 residues. The chain's CDR3 is CATSDRTGGNTEAFF. The CDR3, as DNA: TGTGCCACCAGTGATCGGACGGGGGGGAACACTGAAGCTTTCTTT.

This chain uses TRBV6-2 or TRBV6-3 with TRBJ1-3, with D perhaps matching TRBD1 (5 bases). V lost 6 bases and J lost 0, with 15 bases in between. The germline gives CDR1 MNHEY, CDR2 SVGEGT. The CDR3 is made up of 16 amino acids. CDR3 sequence reads: CASSRVGAPSGNTIYF. For the CDR3, the DNA is TGTGCCAGCAGCCGCGTTGGGGCCCCCTCTGGAAACACCATATATTTT.

The chain employs TRBV19 and TRBJ2-7, with a weak D call TRBD1 (6 bases). The ends were cut back, 5 bases at V and 2 bases at J, with 19 bases in the middle. CDR1 LNHDA and CDR2 SQIVND come from the germline V gene (reference sequence). The CDR3 runs 16 residues. The CDR3 nucleotides read TGTGCCAGTAGTTCCACCGGACAGAGAAGAACCTACGAGCAGTACTTC. It codes for CASSSTGQRRTYEQYF.

The rearrangement links TRBV29-1 to TRBJ1-2; tentatively, D is TRBD1 (5 bases). Germline V gives CDR1 SQVTM, CDR2 ANQGSEA. The CDR3 runs 15 residues. V was shortened by 5 bases and J by 0 bases, with 16 bases between the two germline ends. DNA of the CDR3: TGCAGCGTTATTGATTACAGGTCAGCTAACTATGGCTACACCTTC. As protein: CSVIDYRSANYGYTF.

In DNA form, the CDR3 reads TGCGCCAGCAGCCAAGAAGGGACGATGGGGGTATATTCCTACGAGCAGTACTTC. Translated, it gives CASSQEGTMGVYSYEQYF. The chain couples TRBV4-1 to TRBJ2-7, with D perhaps assigned TRBD1 or TRBD2 (5 bases each). CDR1 is MGHRA, CDR2 YSYEKL, per germline. Trimming took off 0 bases at V and 1 base at J, with 19 bases between the two ends. The CDR3 length is 18 residues.

Here the CDR3 DNA reads TGCGCCAGCAGCTTTTCTGCTGATGAGCAGTTCTTC. Its translation: CASSFSADEQFF. This rearrangement joins TRBV5-1 to TRBJ2-1; D unclear. V lost 2 bases and J lost 8, with 8 bases in between. Germline lookup yields CDR1 SGHRS and CDR2 YFSETQ. The CDR3 is 12 amino acids.

The V call is TRBV5-4, the J call TRBJ1-2; D perhaps matches TRBD1 (5 bases). The ends were cut back, 0 bases at V and 2 bases at J, with 11 bases in the middle. This CDR3 has 15 residues. Germline values: CDR1 SGHNT, CDR2 YYREEE (reference sequence). The CDR3 sequence is CASSLAGVPNYGYTF. As DNA, the CDR3 is TGTGCCAGCAGCTTGGCGGGGGTGCCCAACTATGGCTACACCTTC.

V is TRBV6-6 and J is TRBJ2-2; 7 positions match TRBD2. CDR1 and CDR2 from the germline V gene are MNHNY and SVGAGI (reference sequence). The CDR3 is 15 amino acids. The ends lost 8 bases at V and 4 bases at J; junction bases unmatched: 10. CDR3 region: CASLGGRGGTGELFF. The CDR3 DNA is TGTGCCAGCTTAGGCGGGAGAGGAGGCACCGGGGAGCTGTTTTTT.

The chain carries TRBV2 and TRBJ2-2; D is perhaps TRBD2 (5 bases). With 8 bases removed from V and 7 bases from J, the gap between germline ends came to 14 bases. Germline loops: CDR1 SNHLY, CDR2 FYNNEI. The CDR3 length is 13 residues. The CDR3: CASRRERNGELFF. CDR3 nucleotide sequence: TGTGCCAGCCGACGGGAAAGAAACGGGGAGCTGTTTTTT. Complete variable domain (other parts from reference TRBV2 and TRBJ2-2): EPEVTQTPSHQVTQMGQEVILRCVPISNHLYFYWYRQILGQKVEFLVSFYNNEISEKSEIFDDQFSVERPDGSNFTLKIRSTKLEDSAMYFCASRRERNGELFFGEGSRLTVL.

The genes are TRBV28 and TRBJ2-3, with 14 bases identical to TRBD2. The CDR3 loop spans 19 amino acids. Germline V lookup: CDR1 MDHEN, CDR2 SYDVKM. The ends lost 4 bases at V and 0 bases at J; junction bases unmatched: 9. The CDR3 loop reads CASSSFGTSGGSSTDTQYF. As DNA, the CDR3 is TGTGCCAGCAGTTCTTTTGGGACTAGCGGGGGTTCTAGCACAGATACGCAGTATTTT.

The chain is built from TRBV19 and TRBJ1-1; no clear D. Germline V gene sequence: CDR1 LNHDA, CDR2 SQIVND (reference sequence). V lost 1 base, J lost 0 bases, and 15 bases lay in between. The CDR3 length is 17 residues. The CDR3 sequence is CASSIGTARRLNTEAFF. CDR3 bases: TGTGCCAGTAGTATAGGGACCGCTCGGCGATTGAACACTGAAGCTTTCTTT.

The gene calls are TRBV6-6 and TRBJ2-7; 9 bases map to TRBD1. V was clipped by 6 bases and J by 4 bases; unmatched bases: 4. The germline CDR1 and CDR2 sequences are MNHNY and SVGAGI (reference sequence). This CDR3 has 13 residues. The DNA for the CDR3 is TGTGCCAGCAGACCCGGGACAGGGTACGAGCAGTACTTC. This translates into CASRPGTGYEQYF.

This rearrangement joins TRBV3-1 (or the pseudogene TRBV3-2) to TRBJ1-2; D gene unclear. The germline V and J ends were trimmed by 7 bases and 7 bases, with 19 bases remaining between them. CDR1 is LGHDT, CDR2 YNNKEL, per germline (reference sequence). There are 14 residues in the CDR3. The DNA of the CDR3 is TGTGCCAGCACCTCAAACAGCGGAGTGGGTGGCTACACCTTC. Amino acids: CASTSNSGVGGYTF.

J is TRBJ2-6 and V is TRBV7-2; 9 bases align to TRBD2. The germline V gene has CDR1 SGHTA and CDR2 FQGNSA. V trimming: 7 bases; J trimming: 1 base; junction bases outside the gene matches: 11. CDR3 length: 18 residues. Written as DNA, the CDR3 is TGTGCCAGCACGAAGGGAGTAGCGGGGGCTTCTGGGGCCAACGTCCTGACTTTC. Its translation: CASTKGVAGASGANVLTF.